This passage covers 27 T cell receptor beta chains from one sample sequenced in a study of cytomegalovirus exposure and HLA in healthy donors. A multiplex PCR was run with 60 Vbeta primers and 13 Jbeta primers. The method was immunoSEQ multiplex PCR; TCRdb's version includes in-frame clones alone and lacks a portion of them. Of approximately 130,000 clones in the sample, around 84% were seen once. The material sequenced was PBMCs. These receptors all stem from a woman between 40 and 50 years old in good health and CMV-seronegative.

The chain is built from TRBV6-5 and TRBJ2-6; 7 bases map to TRBD2. This CDR3 has 15 amino acids. The germline CDR1 and CDR2 sequences are MNHEY and SVGAGI. The V and J ends lost 6 bases and 2 bases, in that order; junction bases with no gene match: 4. The CDR3 loop is CASRSGGPGANVLTF. CDR3 in DNA: TGTGCCAGCAGGTCGGGGGGACCTGGGGCCAACGTCCTGACTTTC.

This chain joins TRBV28 and TRBJ1-3; D is perhaps TRBD1 (6 bases). CDR1 is MDHEN, CDR2 SYDVKM, per germline. The CDR3 consists of 13 residues. The germline V and J ends were trimmed by 8 bases and 9 bases, with 17 bases remaining between them. CDR3 nucleotides: TGTGCCAGCGAGACAGGATCCCTAAGCACCATATATTTT. Translating gives CASETGSLSTIYF.

To note about this clone: Its ends do not fully match the called genes, so a read error is possible. The V gene is TRBV7-9, the J gene TRBJ2-7, with D perhaps matching TRBD2 (5 bases). Germline loops: CDR1 SEHNR, CDR2 FQNEAQ (reference sequence). The CDR3 runs to 14 residues. CDR3 amino acids: CSSSLGGSSHEQYF. CDR3 DNA sequence: TGTTCCAGCAGCTTAGGTGGGAGTAGCCACGAGCAGTACTTC.

The chain uses TRBV6-6 and TRBJ1-3; no definite D call. The length of the CDR3 is 14 residues. Deletions cut 6 bases from V and 0 bases from J, with 9 bases between. Germline V lookup: CDR1 MNHNY, CDR2 SVGAGI (reference sequence). The CDR3 region is CASSDWSSGNTIYF. CDR3 nucleotides: TGTGCCAGCAGCGACTGGAGCTCTGGAAACACCATATATTTT.

This clone was observed a few times. At one boundary the junction diverges from the germline segment, which might be a read error. J is TRBJ2-6 and V is TRBV5-1; D may be TRBD1 (6 bases). The CDR3 is 17 residues long. CDR1 SGHRS and CDR2 YFSETQ come from the germline V gene. CDR3 sequence reads: CASSPGTLNSGANGLTF. DNA for the CDR3: TGCGCCAGCAGCCCGGGGACACTGAACTCTGGGGCCAACGGCCTGACTTTC.

The chain combines TRBV10-2 with TRBJ2-3; weak D call: TRBD2 (5 bases). V lost 6 bases, J lost 6 bases, and 10 bases lay in between. Germline-derived CDR1 and CDR2 are WSHSY and SAAADI. This CDR3 region has 12 residues. CDR3 in amino acids: CASRDSGDTQYF. CDR3 DNA: TGCGCCAGCAGGGACTCGGGGGATACGCAGTATTTT.

The chain links TRBV6-5 to TRBJ2-7, with 8 bases identical to TRBD1. With V trimmed by 5 bases and J by 9 bases, 12 bases remained unmatched. This CDR3 contains 14 residues. Germline V gives CDR1 MNHEY, CDR2 SVGAGI. The CDR3 coding sequence is TGTGCCAGCAGTCCCGGGACAGGTACTGGAGTGCAGTACTTC. It translates to CASSPGTGTGVQYF.

This clone is medium-sized (0.01 to 0.1%) by share. The chain recombines TRBV6-4 with TRBJ2-3, with 7 bases fitting TRBD1. Unmatched junction bases numbered 6, after V lost 6 bases and J lost 3 bases. The germline CDR1 and CDR2 sequences are MRHNA and SNTAGT. The CDR3 has 14 residues. The CDR3 sequence is CASSVAGGTDTQYF. CDR3 coding DNA: TGTGCCAGCAGCGTAGCAGGGGGAACAGATACGCAGTATTTT.

The chain carries TRBV19 and TRBJ2-3; D unclear. The CDR3 contains 14 residues. The germline V gene encodes CDR1 LNHDA and CDR2 SQIVND (reference sequence). V dropped 5 bases and J dropped 0 bases, with 9 bases sitting between them. CDR3 sequence: CASSELSSTDTQYF. Written as DNA, the CDR3 is TGTGCCAGTAGTGAGCTGTCAAGCACAGATACGCAGTATTTT.

The sample holds a few counts of this clone. This rearrangement joins TRBV6-5 to TRBJ2-1; possible D gene TRBD2, 6 bases. Trimming took off 8 bases at V and 4 bases at J, with 12 bases between the two ends. The germline V gene encodes CDR1 MNHEY and CDR2 SVGAGI. The CDR3 extends over 13 amino acids. This chain's CDR3 is CASRASVYNEQFF. Written as DNA, the CDR3 is TGTGCCAGCCGGGCTAGCGTTTACAATGAGCAGTTCTTC.

This clone was found a few times. The chain links TRBV5-3 to TRBJ2-4; D uncertain. TRBV5-3 is an open reading frame whose function is uncertain. V was clipped by 4 bases and J by 6 bases, with 14 bases between them. CDR3 length equals 14 residues. The CDR3 here is CARSRREVINIQYF. The CDR3 region has the DNA TGTGCCAGAAGCCGCCGAGAAGTCATAAACATTCAGTACTTC.

This clone was observed a single time. The rearrangement links TRBV5-6 to TRBJ2-7; tentative D call: TRBD2 (5 bases). Per germline, CDR1 SGHDT and CDR2 YYEEEE. This CDR3 spans 13 amino acids. The V and J ends lost 4 bases and 5 bases respectively, with 13 bases between them. The DNA for the CDR3 is TGTGCCAGCAGCCCGGGAAGAGTACACGAGCAGTACTTC. Translating gives CASSPGRVHEQYF. The whole variable domain, filled in from reference TRBV5-6 and TRBJ2-7, reads DAGVTQSPTHLIKTRGQQVTLRCSPKSGHDTVSWYQQALGQGPQFIFQYYEEEERQRGNFPDRFSGHQFPNYSSELNVNALLLGDSALYLCASSPGRVHEQYFGPGTRLTVT.

V usage is TRBV7-3 and J usage is TRBJ2-2, with TRBD2 matching 11 bases. The ends lost 5 bases at V and 6 bases at J; junction bases unmatched: 14. The CDR3 consists of 18 residues. Germline V gene data show CDR1 as SGHTA and CDR2 as FQGTGA. The CDR3 nucleotides read TGTGCCAGCAGCCTCCTAAGCGGGACTAGCGGTCTTGCCGGGGAGCTGTTTTTT. This translates into CASSLLSGTSGLAGELFF.

About this clone: The junction departs from germline at one end; a sequencing error may be responsible. J is TRBJ1-1 and V is TRBV7-9, with a tentative D call TRBD1 (6 bases). This CDR3 contains 13 residues. The V gene's germline CDR1 is SEHNR and CDR2 FQNEAQ (reference sequence). As DNA, the CDR3 is TGTTCCAGCAGCTTAGCCTTGGGGGGGGCCGCTTTCTTT. Its protein product is CSSSLALGGAAFF.

J is TRBJ1-5 and V is TRBV5-6; D possibly corresponds to TRBD1 (5 bases). The CDR3 length is 17 residues. The germline CDR1 and CDR2 sequences are SGHDT and YYEEEE. Trimming shortened V by 4 bases and J by 0 bases, and 17 bases separated the two germline ends. CDR3 residues: CASSPPGDFYSNQPQHF. CDR3 coding DNA: TGTGCCAGCAGCCCCCCGGGGGATTTTTATAGCAATCAGCCCCAGCATTTT.

This clone was observed a handful of times. The genes are TRBV4-3 and TRBJ2-7; D is possibly TRBD2 (6 bases). The CDR3 is 14 amino acids. The V and J ends lost 0 bases and 7 bases respectively, with 13 bases between them. Germline V gives CDR1 LGHNA, CDR2 YSLEER. This CDR3 reads CASSQDPGLGEQYF. As DNA, the CDR3 is TGCGCCAGCAGCCAAGATCCGGGACTCGGGGAGCAGTACTTC.

The chain is built from TRBV7-3 and TRBJ2-7, with 12 bases identical to TRBD2. Germline V gene data show CDR1 as SGHTA and CDR2 as FQGTGA. The CDR3 totals 17 residues. Germline trimming cut 2 bases from V and 3 bases from J; bases unmatched to any gene: 8. In DNA form, the CDR3 reads TGTGCCAGCAGCTTAGGACCCCTAGCGGGAGGGTACTACGAGCAGTACTTC. As protein: CASSLGPLAGGYYEQYF. The variable domain in full, completed from reference TRBV7-3 and TRBJ2-7, reads GAGVSQTPSNKVTEKGKYVELRCDPISGHTALYWYRQSLGQGPEFLIYFQGTGAADDSGLPNDRFFAVRPEGSVSTLKIQRTERGDSAVYLCASSLGPLAGGYYEQYFGPGTRLTVT.

About this clone: The CDR3 does not close with the conserved phenylalanine or tryptophan, likely indicating a read error. The V and J genes are TRBV7-9 and TRBJ1-2; possibly TRBD1 for D (6 bases). The germline CDR1 and CDR2 sequences are SEHNR and FQNEAQ (reference sequence). This CDR3 is built from 12 residues. The CDR3 protein is CSSSPPQGAYTL. The DNA of the CDR3 is TGTTCCAGCAGCCCCCCACAGGGTGCTTACACCCTC.

The gene calls are TRBV10-2 and TRBJ2-1, with D maybe TRBD2 (5 bases). Germline V lookup: CDR1 WSHSY, CDR2 SAAADI. This CDR3 is built from 14 residues. The germline V and J ends were trimmed by 5 bases and 10 bases, with 18 bases remaining between them. The CDR3 sequence is CASSSAGWSGEQFF. CDR3 nucleotides: TGCGCCAGCAGTAGTGCGGGCTGGAGCGGCGAGCAGTTCTTC.

There are a few counts of this clone. The rearrangement links TRBV5-8 to TRBJ1-4; D uncertain. Germline V gene sequence: CDR1 SGHTS, CDR2 YDEGEE. The CDR3 extends over 13 amino acids. V was trimmed by 4 bases and J by 6 bases, leaving 10 bases between them. The CDR3 here is CASSHGLDEKLFF. In DNA, the CDR3 is TGTGCCAGCAGCCACGGACTGGATGAAAAACTGTTTTTT. Drawing the rest from reference TRBV5-8 and TRBJ1-4, the complete variable domain is EAGVTQSPTHLIKTRGQQATLRCSPISGHTSVYWYQQALGLGLQFLLWYDEGEERNRGNFPPRFSGRQFPNYSSELNVNALELEDSALYLCASSHGLDEKLFFGSGTQLSVL.

The chain joins TRBV5-1 to TRBJ1-1; D remains unclear. This CDR3 contains 14 residues. The ends were cut back, 0 bases at V and 6 bases at J, with 12 bases in the middle. The germline V gene has CDR1 SGHRS and CDR2 YFSETQ. The CDR3 DNA follows: TGCGCCAGCAGCTTGGGTTACGGGAGGTCTGAAGCTTTCTTT. Protein sequence: CASSLGYGRSEAFF.

This chain connects TRBV15 to TRBJ1-2, with D possibly TRBD1 on 6 matching bases. The CDR3 is 16 residues long. Deletions cut 0 bases from V and 0 bases from J, with 11 bases between. The germline V gene encodes CDR1 LNHNV and CDR2 YYDKDF (reference sequence). CDR3 DNA: TGTGCCACCAGCAGAGAGCGGGGGCAGTCTAACTATGGCTACACCTTC. This sequence encodes CATSRERGQSNYGYTF.

The chain couples TRBV6-5 to TRBJ1-1; D may be TRBD1 (6 bases). Per germline, CDR1 MNHEY and CDR2 SVGAGI. Trimming cost V 5 bases and J 9 bases, with 22 bases left between them. The CDR3 consists of 15 residues. The CDR3 sequence is CASSLYPGTQFQAFF. CDR3 sequence (DNA): TGTGCCAGCAGTCTCTATCCCGGGACACAGTTTCAAGCTTTCTTT.

This clone was recorded only once. The V gene is TRBV5-1, the J gene TRBJ1-1; no definite D call. V gave up 5 bases and J gave up 1 base, with 15 bases separating them. The germline V gene has CDR1 SGHRS and CDR2 YFSETQ. CDR3 length equals 15 residues. CDR3 residues: CASSRESGWNTEAFF. CDR3 coding DNA: TGCGCCAGCAGTAGGGAGTCGGGGTGGAACACTGAAGCTTTCTTT. The whole variable domain, remainder taken from reference TRBV5-1 and TRBJ1-1, is KAGVTQTPRYLIKTRGQQVTLSCSPISGHRSVSWYQQTPGQGLQFLFEYFSETQRNKGNFPGRFSGRQFSNSRSEMNVSTLELGDSALYLCASSRESGWNTEAFFGQGTRLTVV.

The chain joins TRBV6-5 to TRBJ1-2; D perhaps matches TRBD1 (6 bases). The V gene's germline CDR1 is MNHEY and CDR2 SVGAGI. The CDR3 runs 15 residues. V was cut by 7 bases and J by 8 bases, with 23 bases left in between. CDR3 sequence: CASTPVAGAFRGYTF. In nucleotides, the CDR3 is TGTGCCAGCACCCCCGTTGCAGGGGCGTTCCGGGGCTACACCTTC.

A word on this clone: This CDR3 is also generated by other DNA sequences in the sample. The CDR3 protein is CASSVGDSSYEQYF. CDR3 DNA sequence: TGTGCCAGCAGCGTAGGGGACAGCTCCTACGAGCAGTACTTC. The gene calls are TRBV9 and TRBJ2-7, with 7 bases fitting TRBD1. This CDR3 region has 14 residues. Trimming removed 0 bases from V and 0 bases from J; junction bases left unmatched: 0. Germline V gene data show CDR1 as SGDLS and CDR2 as YYNGEE.

The chain links TRBV28 to TRBJ2-7; the D gene is possibly TRBD2 (6 bases). This CDR3 is 15 amino acids long. The germline V gene encodes CDR1 MDHEN and CDR2 SYDVKM. Trimming took 2 bases from V and 0 from J, leaving 11 bases between them. The CDR3 loop reads CASSLRPAGSYEQYF. CDR3 DNA: TGTGCCAGCAGTTTACGCCCAGCGGGCTCCTACGAGCAGTACTTC.